Below, one TCR beta chain is given with its context. The data are from a study of neoadjuvant nivolumab and ipilimumab in lung cancer. The protocol was immunoSEQ multiplex PCR, while the TCRdb copy is restricted to in-frame clones and leaves out a portion. Seen here are over 45,000 clones, about 89% observed once, and the top ten hold about 3.5%. Specimen: blood, collected before neoadjuvant nivolumab, alone or with ipilimumab. This TCR derives from an adult with non-small cell lung cancer. Some clones in this sample may be carry-over from other donors' samples.

The CDR3 nucleotides read TGTGCCTGGAGTAAGCGGGGGGCAGATACGCAGTATTTT. Its translation is CAWSKRGADTQYF. The J gene is TRBJ2-3, the V gene TRBV30, with TRBD2 identical over 9 bases. The germline CDR1 and CDR2 sequences are GTSNPN and SVGIG (reference sequence). V lost 2 bases, J lost 4 bases, and 1 base stayed unmatched. The CDR3 contains 13 residues.